These 10 T cell receptor beta chains were sequenced from one sample in a study of response to subunit inactivated influenza vaccine. A single record per CDR3 protein comes from TCRdb applying MiXCR to the RT-PCR reads. The sample carries some 570,000 distinct CDR3 sequences, roughly 10% recorded once. In addition, the sample was reused for a study of T cells expressing NK-cell markers. That paper states: TCR beta cDNA was made by 5'RACE template switching with UMIs.

Sample: PBMCs from blood, taken on the day of vaccination. The receptors were gathered from a man aged 50-60 years who received an inactivated influenza vaccine.

There are a few counts of this clonotype. The J gene is TRBJ2-7, the V gene TRBV2; possibly TRBD2 for D (6 bases). The length of the CDR3 is 12 residues. The germline gives CDR1 SNHLY, CDR2 FYNNEI. Trimming removed 7 bases at V and 6 bases at J, with 13 bases between. The CDR3 loop reads CASTYHGGEQYF. The CDR3 nucleotides read TGTGCCAGCACCTACCACGGGGGCGAGCAGTACTTC.

This clonotype was seen a handful of times. The chain recombines TRBV11-1 with TRBJ2-5, with TRBD2 matching 10 bases. The length of the CDR3 is 18 residues. Trimming removed 8 bases from V and 4 bases from J; junction bases left unmatched: 19. CDR1 and CDR2 (germline): SGHAT, FQDESV (reference sequence). This CDR3 is CASHSGLAGEPFPETQYF. DNA for the CDR3: TGTGCCAGCCACAGTGGCCTAGCGGGAGAACCTTTTCCAGAGACCCAGTACTTC.

DNA of the CDR3: TGTGCCAGCAGCACCTTAGGGGGGAGGCCAGATACGCAGTATTTT. Its translation is CASSTLGGRPDTQYF. V gene TRBV9 combines with J gene TRBJ2-3; D might be TRBD1 or TRBD2, each matching 6 bases. CDR3 length: 15 residues. V lost 4 bases to trimming and J lost 4 bases, with 16 bases between them. Germline CDR1 is SGDLS and CDR2 is YYNGEE. The entire variable domain, with the rest obtained from reference TRBV9 and TRBJ2-3, is as follows: DSGVTQTPKHLITATGQRVTLRCSPRSGDLSVYWYQQSLDQGLQFLIQYYNGEERAKGNILERFSAQQFPDLHSELNLSSLELGDSALYFCASSTLGGRPDTQYFGPGTRLTVL.

This clonotype was picked up many times. The genes are TRBV2 and TRBJ2-3; D is perhaps TRBD1 (5 bases). V was cut by 8 bases and J by 3 bases, with 18 bases left in between. Germline loops: CDR1 SNHLY, CDR2 FYNNEI. This CDR3 comprises 15 residues. The CDR3 reads CASRYRLIRTDTQYF. The CDR3 DNA follows: TGTGCCAGCCGATACAGGCTCATCAGGACAGATACGCAGTATTTT.

This clonotype was seen at least ten times. The chain combines TRBV5-1 with TRBJ1-4; D is unresolved. Trimming stripped 1 base from V and 4 bases from J, with 8 bases between. CDR3 length: 14 residues. Germline CDR1 SGHRS, CDR2 YFSETQ. CDR3 protein: CASSLTSDNEKLFF. Here the CDR3 DNA reads TGCGCCAGCAGCTTGACCAGCGATAATGAAAAACTGTTTTTT. The full variable domain, its missing parts supplied by reference TRBV5-1 and TRBJ1-4, is KAGVTQTPRYLIKTRGQQVTLSCSPISGHRSVSWYQQTPGQGLQFLFEYFSETQRNKGNFPGRFSGRQFSNSRSEMNVSTLELGDSALYLCASSLTSDNEKLFFGSGTQLSVL.

This clonotype was observed a handful of times. This sequence joins TRBV6-1 and TRBJ2-1; TRBD1 agrees at 9 bases. The CDR3 consists of 15 residues. CDR1 is MNHNS, CDR2 SASEGT, per germline. The ends lost 6 bases at V and 7 bases at J; junction bases unmatched: 10. In nucleotides, the CDR3 is TGTGCCAGCAGGAACCCGGGACAGGGTTTGAATGAGCAGTTCTTC. It is translated as CASRNPGQGLNEQFF.

This clonotype has just a few counts. The chain is built from TRBV5-1 and TRBJ1-3; D unclear. Germline values: CDR1 SGHRS, CDR2 YFSETQ. Trimming cost V 0 bases and J 0 bases, with 10 bases left between them. The CDR3 runs to 16 residues. CDR3 sequence: CASSLAGGHSGNTIYF. As DNA, the CDR3 is TGCGCCAGCAGCTTGGCCGGTGGTCACTCTGGAAACACCATATATTTT.

The genes are TRBV4-3 and TRBJ2-7; D ambiguous. V lost 0 bases and J 3 bases, leaving 12 bases between the germline ends. The CDR3 length is 15 residues. Germline values: CDR1 LGHNA, CDR2 YSLEER. This CDR3 is CASSQEIGGNYEQYF. The CDR3 coding sequence is TGCGCCAGCAGCCAAGAGATAGGCGGCAACTACGAGCAGTACTTC.

This clonotype was seen a few times. The chain carries TRBV29-1 and TRBJ2-3; D may be TRBD1 (6 bases). The CDR3 runs to 13 residues. Trimming shortened V by 4 bases and J by 3 bases, and 11 bases separated the two germline ends. Germline CDR1 SQVTM, CDR2 ANQGSEA. The CDR3 nucleotides are TGCAGCGTTGCCACAAGGGGGACAGATACGCAGTATTTT. It is translated as CSVATRGTDTQYF.

The genes are TRBV14 and TRBJ1-3; maybe TRBD1 (5 bases). CDR1 and CDR2 (germline): SGHDN, FVKESK. Trimming removed 5 bases from V and 1 base from J, with 12 bases in between. The CDR3 totals 15 residues. In nucleotides, the CDR3 is TGTGCCAGCAGCGTCGGGTGGGGGTCTGGAAACACCATATATTTT. Translated, it gives CASSVGWGSGNTIYF.